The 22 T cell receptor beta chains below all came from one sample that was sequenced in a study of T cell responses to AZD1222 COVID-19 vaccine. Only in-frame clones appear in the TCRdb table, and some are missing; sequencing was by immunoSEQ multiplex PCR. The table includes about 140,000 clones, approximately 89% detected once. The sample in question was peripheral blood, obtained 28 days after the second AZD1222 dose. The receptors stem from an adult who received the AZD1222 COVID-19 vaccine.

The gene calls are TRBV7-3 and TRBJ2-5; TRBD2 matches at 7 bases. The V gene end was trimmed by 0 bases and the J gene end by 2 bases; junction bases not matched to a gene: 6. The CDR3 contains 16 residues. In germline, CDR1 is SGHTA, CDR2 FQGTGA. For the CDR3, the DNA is TGTGCCAGCAGCTTAACGGTTACTAGCGCACAAGAGACCCAGTACTTC. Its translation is CASSLTVTSAQETQYF.

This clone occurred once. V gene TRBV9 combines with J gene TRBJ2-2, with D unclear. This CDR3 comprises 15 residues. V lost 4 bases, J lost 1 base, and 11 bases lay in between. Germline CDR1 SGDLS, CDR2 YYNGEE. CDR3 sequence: CASSPNGGNTGELFF. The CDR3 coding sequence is TGTGCCAGCAGCCCCAACGGTGGGAACACCGGGGAGCTGTTTTTT.

The CDR3 loop is CASSQLGTGSEKLFF. CDR3 in DNA: TGCGCCAGCAGCCAACTCGGGACAGGGAGTGAAAAACTGTTTTTT. This chain uses TRBV4-1 with TRBJ1-4; 9 bases align to TRBD1. The V segment lost 2 bases and the J segment 7 bases; nucleotides outside the gene matches: 5. Germline V lookup: CDR1 MGHRA, CDR2 YSYEKL. The CDR3 spans 15 residues.

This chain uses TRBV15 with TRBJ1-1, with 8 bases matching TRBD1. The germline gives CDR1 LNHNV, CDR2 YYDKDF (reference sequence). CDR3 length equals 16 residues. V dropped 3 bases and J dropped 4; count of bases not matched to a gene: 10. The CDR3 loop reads CATSSGWGQGATEAFF. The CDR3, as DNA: TGTGCCACCAGCAGCGGGTGGGGGCAGGGGGCCACTGAAGCTTTCTTT.

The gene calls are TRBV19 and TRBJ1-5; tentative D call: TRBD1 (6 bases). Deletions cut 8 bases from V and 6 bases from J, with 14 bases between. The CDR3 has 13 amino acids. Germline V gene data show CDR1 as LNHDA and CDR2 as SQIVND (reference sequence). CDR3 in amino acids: CASHLGASQPQHF. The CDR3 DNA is TGTGCCAGTCATTTGGGGGCATCTCAGCCCCAGCATTTT.

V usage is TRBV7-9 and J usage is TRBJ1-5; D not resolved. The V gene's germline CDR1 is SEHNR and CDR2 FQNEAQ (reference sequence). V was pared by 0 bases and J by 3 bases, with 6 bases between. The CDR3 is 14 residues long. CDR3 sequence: CASSLAGLNQPQHF. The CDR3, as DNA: TGTGCCAGCAGCTTAGCCGGACTCAATCAGCCCCAGCATTTT.

CDR3 loop: CASSGETNEKLFF. CDR3 nucleotide sequence: TGTGCCAGCTCAGGGGAGACTAATGAAAAACTGTTTTTT. The chain couples TRBV25-1 to TRBJ1-4; a weak D match, TRBD1 (6 bases). CDR1 and CDR2 (germline): MGHDK, SYGVNS. The V gene lost 8 bases and the J gene lost 2 bases, with 9 bases spanning the gap. This CDR3 contains 13 residues.

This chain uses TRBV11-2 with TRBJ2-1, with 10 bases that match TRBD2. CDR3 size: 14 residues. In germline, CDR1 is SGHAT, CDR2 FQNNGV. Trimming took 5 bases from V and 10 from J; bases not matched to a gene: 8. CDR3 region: CASSGASGSHEQFF. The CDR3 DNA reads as TGTGCCAGCAGCGGAGCTAGCGGGAGCCACGAGCAGTTCTTC. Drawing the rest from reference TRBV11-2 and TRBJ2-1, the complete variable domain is EAGVAQSPRYKIIEKRQSVAFWCNPISGHATLYWYQQILGQGPKLLIQFQNNGVVDDSQLPKDRFSAERLKGVDSTLKIQPAKLEDSAVYLCASSGASGSHEQFFGPGTRLTVL.

DNA of the CDR3: TGTGCCAGCAGTTCTCCGGGACAGGGGCTCGAGCAGTACTTC. Amino acid sequence: CASSSPGQGLEQYF. The chain uses TRBV28 and TRBJ2-7, with TRBD1 identical over 10 bases. V shed 4 bases and J 6 bases; nucleotides not matched to a gene: 6. The CDR3 is made up of 14 amino acids. Germline CDR1 reads MDHEN; CDR2 reads SYDVKM.

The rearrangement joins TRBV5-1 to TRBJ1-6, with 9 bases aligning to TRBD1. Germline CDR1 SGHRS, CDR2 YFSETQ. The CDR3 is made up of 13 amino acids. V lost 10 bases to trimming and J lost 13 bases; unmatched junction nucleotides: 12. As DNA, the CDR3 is TGCGCCTCGTCGGACAGGGGCAGCGGGCCCCTCCACTTT. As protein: CASSDRGSGPLHF.

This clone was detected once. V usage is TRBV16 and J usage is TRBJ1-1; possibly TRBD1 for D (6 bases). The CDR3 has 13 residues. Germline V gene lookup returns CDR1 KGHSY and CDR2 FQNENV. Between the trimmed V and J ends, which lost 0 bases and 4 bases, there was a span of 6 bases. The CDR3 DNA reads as TGTGCCAGCAGCCAATCAGGGGGCACTGAAGCTTTCTTT. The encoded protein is CASSQSGGTEAFF.

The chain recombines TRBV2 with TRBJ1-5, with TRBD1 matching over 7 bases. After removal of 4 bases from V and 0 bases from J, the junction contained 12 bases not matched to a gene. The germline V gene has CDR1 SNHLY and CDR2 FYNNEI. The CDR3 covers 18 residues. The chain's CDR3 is CASSAGQEGSYSNQPQHF. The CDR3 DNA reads TGTGCCAGCAGTGCCGGACAGGAAGGCTCGTATAGCAATCAGCCCCAGCATTTT.

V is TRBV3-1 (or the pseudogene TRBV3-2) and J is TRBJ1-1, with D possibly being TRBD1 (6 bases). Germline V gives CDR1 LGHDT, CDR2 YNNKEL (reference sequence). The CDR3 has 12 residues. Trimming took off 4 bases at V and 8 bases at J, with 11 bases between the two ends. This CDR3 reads CASSPYRAEAFF. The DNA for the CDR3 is TGTGCCAGCAGCCCGTACAGGGCGGAAGCTTTCTTT.

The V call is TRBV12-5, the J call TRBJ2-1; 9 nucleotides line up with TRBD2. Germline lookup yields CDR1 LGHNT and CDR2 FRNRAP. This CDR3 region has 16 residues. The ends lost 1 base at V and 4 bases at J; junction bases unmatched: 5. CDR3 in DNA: TGTGCTAGTGGTTTGGGACCGGCGGGGGGGTACAATGAGCAGTTCTTC. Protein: CASGLGPAGGYNEQFF.

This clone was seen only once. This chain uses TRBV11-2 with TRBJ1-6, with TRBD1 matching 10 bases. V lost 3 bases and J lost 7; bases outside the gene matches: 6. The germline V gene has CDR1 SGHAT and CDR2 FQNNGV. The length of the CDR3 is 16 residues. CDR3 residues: CASSFKGQGRNSPLHF. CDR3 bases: TGTGCCAGCAGCTTCAAGGGACAGGGGAGAAATTCACCCCTCCACTTT.

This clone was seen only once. Here the CDR3 DNA reads TGTGCCAGCAGCTTAACGGGGACAGGGGGCTTTAGCTCCTACGAGCAGTACTTC. This translates into CASSLTGTGGFSSYEQYF. This chain connects TRBV7-3 to TRBJ2-7; TRBD1 matches at 12 bases. V was pared by 0 bases and J by 0 bases, with 6 bases of the junction left unmatched. CDR3 length: 18 residues. CDR1 and CDR2 from the germline V gene are SGHTA and FQGTGA.

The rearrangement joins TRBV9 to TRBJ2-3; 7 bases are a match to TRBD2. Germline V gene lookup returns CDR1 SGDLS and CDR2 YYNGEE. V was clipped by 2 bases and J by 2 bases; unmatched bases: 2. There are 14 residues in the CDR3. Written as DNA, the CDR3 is TGTGCCAGCAGCGTGGGGGACTACACAGATACGCAGTATTTT. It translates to CASSVGDYTDTQYF.

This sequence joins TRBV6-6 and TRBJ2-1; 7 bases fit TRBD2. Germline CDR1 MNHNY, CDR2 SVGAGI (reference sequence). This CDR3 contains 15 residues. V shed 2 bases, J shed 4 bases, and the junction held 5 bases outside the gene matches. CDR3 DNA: TGTGCCAGCAGTTACGGGGGAGGGAGGTACAATGAGCAGTTCTTC. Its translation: CASSYGGGRYNEQFF.

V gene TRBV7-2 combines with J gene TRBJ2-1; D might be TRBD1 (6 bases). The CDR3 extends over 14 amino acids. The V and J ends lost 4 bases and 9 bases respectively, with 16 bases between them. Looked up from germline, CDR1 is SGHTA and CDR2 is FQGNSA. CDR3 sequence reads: CASSSVHRAGEQFF. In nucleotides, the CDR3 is TGTGCCAGCAGCTCTGTCCACAGGGCCGGTGAGCAGTTCTTC. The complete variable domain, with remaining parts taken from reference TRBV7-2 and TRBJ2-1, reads GAGVSQSPSNKVTEKGKDVELRCDPISGHTALYWYRQSLGQGLEFLIYFQGNSAPDKSGLPSDRFSAERTGGSVSTLTIQRTQQEDSAVYLCASSSVHRAGEQFFGPGTRLTVL.

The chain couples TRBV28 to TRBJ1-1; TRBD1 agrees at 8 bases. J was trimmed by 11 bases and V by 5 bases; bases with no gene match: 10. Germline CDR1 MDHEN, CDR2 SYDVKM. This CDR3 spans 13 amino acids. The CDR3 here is CASSPRTGRNAFF. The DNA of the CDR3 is TGTGCCAGCAGTCCGCGGACAGGGAGGAATGCTTTCTTT.

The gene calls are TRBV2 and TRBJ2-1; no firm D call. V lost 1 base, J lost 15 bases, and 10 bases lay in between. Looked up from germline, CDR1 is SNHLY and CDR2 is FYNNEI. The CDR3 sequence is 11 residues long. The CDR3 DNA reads TGTGCCAGCAGTGAAGACTCCCGGCGGTTCTTC. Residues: CASSEDSRRFF.

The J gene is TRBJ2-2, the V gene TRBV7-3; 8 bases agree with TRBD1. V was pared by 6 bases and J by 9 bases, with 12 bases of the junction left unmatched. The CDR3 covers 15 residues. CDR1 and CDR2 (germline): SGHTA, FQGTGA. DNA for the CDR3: TGTGCCAGCAGTACGATGACAGACAGGGGCCGGGAGCTGTTTTTT. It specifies CASSTMTDRGRELFF.